Following are 7 T cell receptor beta chains from one sample sequenced in a study of prognosis after radiotherapy for stage I lung cancer. The study amplified the TCR beta CDR3 region from genomic DNA. This amplification was carried out by two rounds of multiplex PCR. The first PCR round targeted every TRBV and TRBJ gene with specific primers. TCRdb analysed the multiplex PCR reads with MiXCR anew, one entry per CDR3 protein. The profile shows about 51,000 distinct CDR3 sequences, approximately 35% of them singletons. The sequenced sample was PBMCs, obtained before or after stereotactic body radiation therapy (not recorded which). The receptors shown here come from a donor of 50 years or more with non-small cell lung cancer.

This clonotype has a count of ten or more. This CDR3 is CATGTRLNEQFF. Here the CDR3 DNA reads TGTGCCACGGGGACTAGATTGAATGAGCAGTTCTTC. The chain couples TRBV27 to TRBJ2-1; 8 nucleotides agree with TRBD2. Germline CDR1 is MNHEY and CDR2 is SMNVEV (reference sequence). J was trimmed by 7 bases and V by 10 bases; bases with no gene match: 6. This CDR3 is 12 amino acids long.

This clonotype was seen ten or more times. In DNA form, the CDR3 reads TGTGCCAGTAGTCCCCCACCCGGGCCCGACTACTACGAGCAGTACTTC. It codes for CASSPPPGPDYYEQYF. The chain is built from TRBV19 and TRBJ2-7; D possibly corresponds to TRBD2 (5 bases). V was clipped by 5 bases and J by 3 bases, with 20 bases between them. From germline, CDR1 is LNHDA and CDR2 SQIVND (reference sequence). This CDR3 region has 16 residues.

Notes on this clonotype: The conserved closing phenylalanine or tryptophan is absent in this CDR3, likely reflecting a read error. This chain joins TRBV12-3 or TRBV12-4 and TRBJ1-6; D gene ambiguous. The V end was cut by 7 bases, the J end by 10 bases, with 14 bases between. CDR3 length: 13 residues. CDR3 nucleotide sequence: TGTGCCAGCATTAGAAGCGGAGAGTCACCCCTCCACTCT. Translation gives CASIRSGESPLHS.

The table lists this clonotype with many counts. A read error may account for a junction end that differs from germline. The rearrangement uses TRBV24-1 and TRBJ2-1; 7 bases map to TRBD2. The CDR3 loop spans 16 amino acids. Germline V gives CDR1 KGHDR, CDR2 SFDVKD. CDR3 sequence: CATSDLLSSGTNGQFF. DNA for the CDR3: TGTGCCACCAGTGATTTGCTCTCTAGCGGCACCAATGGGCAGTTCTTC.

This clonotype was seen repeatedly, ten times or more. The J gene is TRBJ2-4, the V gene TRBV30, with D perhaps TRBD1 (6 bases). CDR3 size: 13 residues. Germline-derived CDR1 and CDR2 are GTSNPN and SVGIG (reference sequence). Trimming pared 0 bases from V and 15 bases from J, leaving 18 bases between. The DNA of the CDR3 is TGTGCCTGGAGTGTAAGGACAGACGGCACTAGGTACTTC. Translating gives CAWSVRTDGTRYF. Supplemented by reference TRBV30 and TRBJ2-4, the full variable domain reads SQTIHQWPATLVQPVGSPLSLECTVEGTSNPNLYWYRQAAGRGLQLLFYSVGIGQISSEVPQNLSASRPQDRQFILSSKKLLLSDSGFYLCAWSVRTDGTRYFGAGTRLSVL.

This clonotype has at least ten counts. This chain links TRBV20-1 with TRBJ1-1, with 7 bases matching TRBD1. The germline V gene encodes CDR1 DFQATT and CDR2 SNEGSKA (reference sequence). V trimming: 2 bases; J trimming: 6 bases; junction bases outside the gene matches: 15. This CDR3 comprises 16 residues. In DNA, the CDR3 is TGCAGTGCTAGACTCCGGCTACAGGGGCGGCGGGCTGAAGCTTTCTTT. The encoded protein is CSARLRLQGRRAEAFF.

This clonotype was observed many times. This sequence joins TRBV7-2 and TRBJ2-3; 8 bases agree with TRBD2. Trimming cost V 3 bases and J 3 bases; bases outside gene matches: 5. Germline values: CDR1 SGHTA, CDR2 FQGNSA. There are 15 residues in the CDR3. The CDR3 protein is CASSFASGRTDTQYF. The CDR3, as DNA: TGTGCCAGCAGCTTCGCGAGCGGGAGAACAGATACGCAGTATTTT.